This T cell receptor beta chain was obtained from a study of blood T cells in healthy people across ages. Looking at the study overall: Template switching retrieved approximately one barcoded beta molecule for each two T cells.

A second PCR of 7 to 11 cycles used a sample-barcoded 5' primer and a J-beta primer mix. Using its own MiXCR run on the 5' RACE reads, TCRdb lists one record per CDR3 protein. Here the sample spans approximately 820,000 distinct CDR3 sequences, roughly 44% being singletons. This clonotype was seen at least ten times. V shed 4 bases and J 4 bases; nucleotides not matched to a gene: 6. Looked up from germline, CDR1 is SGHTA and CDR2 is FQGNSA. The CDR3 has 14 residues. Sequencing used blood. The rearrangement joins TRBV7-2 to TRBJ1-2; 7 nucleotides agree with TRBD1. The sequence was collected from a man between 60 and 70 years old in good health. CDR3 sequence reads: CASSSGDSLYGYTF. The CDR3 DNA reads TGTGCCAGCAGCTCCGGGGACAGTCTCTATGGCTACACCTTC.